Below, one TCR beta chain is given with its context. The sample is drawn from a study of cytomegalovirus exposure and HLA in healthy donors. 60 Vbeta and 13 Jbeta primers were used in PCR. Sequencing used immunoSEQ multiplex PCR; TCRdb keeps in-frame clones, though not all of them. Seen here are around 170,000 clones, approximately 80% observed once, and the top ten hold about 0.5%. V lost 3 bases, J lost 2 bases, and 14 bases stayed unmatched. This CDR3 region has 18 residues. CDR1 is MNHEY and CDR2 is SMNVEV in the germline V gene (reference sequence). Sequenced input: PBMCs. This sequence was found in a woman between 45 and 60 years old in good health and CMV-seronegative. The chain has TRBV27 and TRBJ1-1; TRBD1 agrees at 8 bases. The CDR3 region is CASSFRGPGSLLNTEAFF. As DNA, the CDR3 is TGTGCCAGCAGTTTCAGGGGGCCCGGGTCCCTTTTAAACACTGAAGCTTTCTTT.